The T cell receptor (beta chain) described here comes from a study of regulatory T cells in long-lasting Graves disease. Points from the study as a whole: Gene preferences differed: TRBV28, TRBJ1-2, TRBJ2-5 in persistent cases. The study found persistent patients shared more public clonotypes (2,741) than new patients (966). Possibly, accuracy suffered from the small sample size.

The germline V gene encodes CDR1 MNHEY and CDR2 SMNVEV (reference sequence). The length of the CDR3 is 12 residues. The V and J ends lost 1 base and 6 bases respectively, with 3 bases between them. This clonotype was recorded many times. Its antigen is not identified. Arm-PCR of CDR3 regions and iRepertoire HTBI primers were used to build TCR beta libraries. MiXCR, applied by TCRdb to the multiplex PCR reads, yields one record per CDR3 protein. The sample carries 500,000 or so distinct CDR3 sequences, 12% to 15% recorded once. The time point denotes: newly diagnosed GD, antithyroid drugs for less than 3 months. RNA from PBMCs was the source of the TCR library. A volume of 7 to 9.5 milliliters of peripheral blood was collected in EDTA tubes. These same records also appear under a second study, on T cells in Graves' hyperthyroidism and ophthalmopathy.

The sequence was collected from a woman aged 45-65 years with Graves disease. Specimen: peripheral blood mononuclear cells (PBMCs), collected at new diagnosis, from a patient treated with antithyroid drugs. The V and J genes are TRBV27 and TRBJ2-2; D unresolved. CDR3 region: CASSLWAGELFF. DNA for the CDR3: TGTGCCAGCAGTTTATGGGCCGGGGAGCTGTTTTTT.